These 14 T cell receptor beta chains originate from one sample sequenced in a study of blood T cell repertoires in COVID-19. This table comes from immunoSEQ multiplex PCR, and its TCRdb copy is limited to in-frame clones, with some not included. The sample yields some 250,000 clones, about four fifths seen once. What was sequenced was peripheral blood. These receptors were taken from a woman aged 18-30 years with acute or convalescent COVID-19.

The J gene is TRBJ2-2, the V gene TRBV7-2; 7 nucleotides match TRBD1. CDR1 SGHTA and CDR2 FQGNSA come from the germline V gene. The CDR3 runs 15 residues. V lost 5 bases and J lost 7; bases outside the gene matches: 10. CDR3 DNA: TGTGCCAGCAGCCCCCAAGCAGGGGGTATCGGGGAGCTGTTTTTT. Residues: CASSPQAGGIGELFF.

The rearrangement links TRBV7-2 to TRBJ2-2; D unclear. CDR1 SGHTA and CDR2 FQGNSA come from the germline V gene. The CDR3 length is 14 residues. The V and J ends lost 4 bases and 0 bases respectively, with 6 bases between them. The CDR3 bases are TGTGCCAGCAGCTCTAAGCCGAACACCGGGGAGCTGTTTTTT. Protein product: CASSSKPNTGELFF.

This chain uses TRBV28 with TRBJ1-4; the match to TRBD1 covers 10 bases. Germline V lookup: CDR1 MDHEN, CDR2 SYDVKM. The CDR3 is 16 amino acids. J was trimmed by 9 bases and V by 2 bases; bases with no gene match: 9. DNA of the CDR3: TGTGCCAGCAGTTTAATCGGGACAGGGGATAGGCAAAAACTGTTTTTT. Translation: CASSLIGTGDRQKLFF.

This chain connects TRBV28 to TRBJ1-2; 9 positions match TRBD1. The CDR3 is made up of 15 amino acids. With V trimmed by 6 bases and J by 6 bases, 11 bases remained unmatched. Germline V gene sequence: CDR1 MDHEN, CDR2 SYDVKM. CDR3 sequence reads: CASRENRGRGNGYTF. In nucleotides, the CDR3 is TGTGCCAGCAGAGAAAACAGGGGGCGAGGCAATGGCTACACCTTC.

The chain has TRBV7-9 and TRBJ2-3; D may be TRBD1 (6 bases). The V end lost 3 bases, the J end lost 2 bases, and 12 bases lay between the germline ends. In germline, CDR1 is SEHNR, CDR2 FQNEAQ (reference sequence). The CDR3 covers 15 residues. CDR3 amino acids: CASSFRGQSTDTQYF. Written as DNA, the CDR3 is TGTGCCAGCAGCTTTCGTGGACAGTCCACAGATACGCAGTATTTT.

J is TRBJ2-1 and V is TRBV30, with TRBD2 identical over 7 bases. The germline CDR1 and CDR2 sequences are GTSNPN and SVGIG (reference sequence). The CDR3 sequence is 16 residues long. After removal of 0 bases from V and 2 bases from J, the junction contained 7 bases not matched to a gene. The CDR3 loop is CAWSVRGGSPYNEQFF. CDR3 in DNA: TGTGCCTGGAGTGTCCGGGGCGGGAGCCCCTACAATGAGCAGTTCTTC.

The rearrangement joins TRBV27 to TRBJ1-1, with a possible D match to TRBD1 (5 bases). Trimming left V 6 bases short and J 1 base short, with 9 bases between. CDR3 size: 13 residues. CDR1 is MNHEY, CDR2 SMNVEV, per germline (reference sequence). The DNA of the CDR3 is TGTGCCAGCAGAATCACAGGGAACACTGAAGCTTTCTTT. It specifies CASRITGNTEAFF.

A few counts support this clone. The CDR3 loop reads CASSPSGANSPLHF. CDR3 coding DNA: TGTGCCAGCAGCCCCTCGGGTGCTAATTCACCCCTCCACTTT. The chain couples TRBV5-5 to TRBJ1-6; unclear D gene. V was trimmed by 4 bases and J by 6 bases, leaving 11 bases between them. The CDR3 sequence is 14 residues long. Germline-derived CDR1 and CDR2 are SGHKS and YYEKEE (reference sequence).

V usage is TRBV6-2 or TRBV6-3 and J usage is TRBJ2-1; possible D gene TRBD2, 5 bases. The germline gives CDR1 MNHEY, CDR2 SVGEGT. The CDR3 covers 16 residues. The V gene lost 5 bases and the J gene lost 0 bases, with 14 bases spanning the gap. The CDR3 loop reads CASSRSDSSSYNEQFF. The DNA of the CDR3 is TGTGCCAGCAGTCGGTCGGACTCAAGCTCCTACAATGAGCAGTTCTTC.

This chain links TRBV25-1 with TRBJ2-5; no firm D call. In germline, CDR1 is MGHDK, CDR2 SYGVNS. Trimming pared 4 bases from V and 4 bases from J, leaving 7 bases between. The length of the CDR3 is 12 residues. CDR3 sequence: CASSGPGETQYF. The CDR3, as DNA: TGTGCCAGCAGTGGGCCGGGAGAGACCCAGTACTTC.

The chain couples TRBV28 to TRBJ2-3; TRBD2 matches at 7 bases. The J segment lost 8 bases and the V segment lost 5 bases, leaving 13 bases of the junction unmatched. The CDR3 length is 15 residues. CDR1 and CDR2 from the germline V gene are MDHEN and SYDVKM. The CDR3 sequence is CASSRGGRVRGTQYF. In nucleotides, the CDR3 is TGTGCCAGCAGTCGGGGCGGGAGAGTCCGGGGTACGCAGTATTTT.

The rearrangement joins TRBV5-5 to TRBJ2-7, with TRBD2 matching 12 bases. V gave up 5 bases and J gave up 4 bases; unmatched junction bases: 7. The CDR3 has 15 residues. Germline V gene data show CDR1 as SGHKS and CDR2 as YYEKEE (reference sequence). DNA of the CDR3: TGTGCCAGCAGGACCGGGACTAGCGGGCTGTACGAGCAGTACTTC. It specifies CASRTGTSGLYEQYF.

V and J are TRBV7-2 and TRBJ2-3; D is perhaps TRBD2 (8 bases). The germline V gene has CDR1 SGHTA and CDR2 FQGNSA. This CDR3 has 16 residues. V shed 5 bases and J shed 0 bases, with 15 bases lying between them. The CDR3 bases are TGTGCCAGCAGCAAAGGGGGCGGGGGGAGCACAGATACGCAGTATTTT. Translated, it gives CASSKGGGGSTDTQYF.

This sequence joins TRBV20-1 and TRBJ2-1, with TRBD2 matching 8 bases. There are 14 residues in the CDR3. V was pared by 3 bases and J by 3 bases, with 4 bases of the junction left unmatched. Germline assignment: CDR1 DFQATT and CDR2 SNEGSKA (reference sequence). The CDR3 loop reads CSASRLALYNEQFF. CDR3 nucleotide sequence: TGCAGTGCTAGTCGACTAGCGCTCTACAATGAGCAGTTCTTC.